These T cell receptor beta chains were read from a single sample in a study of blood T cell repertoires in COVID-19. Profiled with immunoSEQ multiplex PCR; TCRdb holds only in-frame clones, not every one. The sample lists about 250,000 clones, 70% to 85% occurring once. The sample taken for sequencing was peripheral blood. The receptors stem from a man of 80 years or more with acute or convalescent COVID-19. The CDR3 runs from the conserved cysteine through the conserved F or W. The order of the fields is D gene, clone size, V gene, J gene, CDR3 protein, CDR3 DNA. The D gene is left open where the match is weak. The size of a clone is reported for some rows only, either as once, few or many, or as a class for expanded clones.

D gene: -
clone size: -
V gene: TRBV3-1/TRBV3-2
J gene: TRBJ2-5
CDR3 protein: CASSQEGRWETQYF
CDR3 DNA: TGTGCCAGCAGCCAAGAGGGCCGCTGGGAGACCCAGTACTTC

D gene: -
clone size: -
V gene: TRBV27
J gene: TRBJ2-7
CDR3 protein: CASSVPHRAEQYF
CDR3 DNA: TGTGCCAGCAGTGTGCCCCACAGGGCCGAGCAGTACTTC

D gene: TRBD1
clone size: -
V gene: TRBV30
J gene: TRBJ2-1
CDR3 protein: CAWSLQGASEQFF
CDR3 DNA: TGTGCCTGGAGCCTCCAGGGGGCTAGTGAGCAGTTCTTC

D gene: TRBD1
clone size: -
V gene: TRBV2
J gene: TRBJ1-5
CDR3 protein: CASTPVSGGLSNQPQHF
CDR3 DNA: TGTGCCAGCACCCCGGTGTCAGGGGGCCTCAGCAATCAGCCCCAGCATTTT

D gene: TRBD2
clone size: -
V gene: TRBV2
J gene: TRBJ2-2
CDR3 protein: CASSGRGTGELFF
CDR3 DNA: TGTGCCAGCAGCGGGAGGGGGACCGGGGAGCTGTTTTTT

D gene: -
clone size: few
V gene: TRBV5-1
J gene: TRBJ1-3
CDR3 protein: CASRLDRSSGNTIYF
CDR3 DNA: TGCGCCAGCAGATTAGACAGGAGCTCTGGAAACACCATATATTTT

D gene: TRBD2
clone size: -
V gene: TRBV10-2
J gene: TRBJ2-2
CDR3 protein: CASSVLLAGGPTGELFF
CDR3 DNA: TGCGCCAGCAGTGTCTTACTAGCGGGGGGGCCCACCGGGGAGCTGTTTTTT

D gene: -
clone size: -
V gene: TRBV7-8
J gene: TRBJ2-3
CDR3 protein: CASSPVSFTDTQYF
CDR3 DNA: TGTGCCAGCAGCCCTGTATCCTTCACAGATACGCAGTATTTT

D gene: TRBD1
clone size: -
V gene: TRBV7-8
J gene: TRBJ1-5
CDR3 protein: CASSLGQGAGQPQHF
CDR3 DNA: TGTGCCAGCAGCTTAGGACAGGGGGCGGGTCAGCCCCAGCATTTT

D gene: -
clone size: -
V gene: TRBV19
J gene: TRBJ2-2
CDR3 protein: CASTSTWGGLNTGELFF
CDR3 DNA: TGTGCCAGTACTTCAACCTGGGGGGGGCTGAACACCGGGGAGCTGTTTTTT

D gene: TRBD2
clone size: -
V gene: TRBV3-1/TRBV3-2
J gene: TRBJ2-7
CDR3 protein: CASTPTGGVEQYF
CDR3 DNA: TGTGCCAGCACCCCTACGGGAGGGGTCGAGCAGTACTTC

D gene: -
clone size: -
V gene: TRBV6-1
J gene: TRBJ1-1
CDR3 protein: CASSEGRGNTEAFF
CDR3 DNA: TGTGCCAGCAGTGAAGGGAGGGGGAACACTGAAGCTTTCTTT

D gene: TRBD2
clone size: -
V gene: TRBV20-1
J gene: TRBJ2-7
CDR3 protein: CSASKREDSYEQYF
CDR3 DNA: TGCAGTGCTAGTAAGCGGGAGGACTCCTACGAGCAGTACTTC

D gene: TRBD1
clone size: -
V gene: TRBV18
J gene: TRBJ1-6
CDR3 protein: CASSPTTGRHSPLHF
CDR3 DNA: TGTGCCAGCTCACCAACGACAGGGAGGCATTCACCCCTCCACTTT

D gene: -
clone size: -
V gene: TRBV6-5
J gene: TRBJ1-1
CDR3 protein: CASSYSIRAGPAFF
CDR3 DNA: TGTGCCAGCAGTTACTCGATACGGGCAGGGCCAGCTTTCTTT

D gene: TRBD2
clone size: -
V gene: TRBV3-1/TRBV3-2
J gene: TRBJ2-7
CDR3 protein: CASSWTSGGISSYEQYF
CDR3 DNA: TGTGCCAGCAGTTGGACTAGCGGGGGGATTAGCTCCTACGAGCAGTACTTC

D gene: TRBD2
clone size: -
V gene: TRBV6-6
J gene: TRBJ2-3
CDR3 protein: CASSGRRTDTQYF
CDR3 DNA: TGTGCCAGTAGCGGGAGGAGGACAGATACGCAGTATTTT

D gene: TRBD1
clone size: -
V gene: TRBV19
J gene: TRBJ1-1
CDR3 protein: CASSIGQGRGNTEAFF
CDR3 DNA: TGTGCCAGTAGTATCGGACAGGGTAGAGGGAACACTGAAGCTTTCTTT

D gene: -
clone size: few
V gene: TRBV7-2
J gene: TRBJ2-7
CDR3 protein: CASSFKAGNEQYF
CDR3 DNA: TGTGCCAGCAGCTTCAAGGCAGGGAACGAGCAGTACTTC

D gene: -
clone size: -
V gene: TRBV2
J gene: TRBJ2-7
CDR3 protein: CASSEGRYSYEQYF
CDR3 DNA: TGTGCCAGCAGTGAAGGCAGGTACTCCTACGAGCAGTACTTC

D gene: -
clone size: -
V gene: TRBV2
J gene: TRBJ2-2
CDR3 protein: CASRTQRSGELFF
CDR3 DNA: TGTGCCAGCAGGACTCAACGTTCCGGGGAGCTGTTTTTT

D gene: TRBD2
clone size: -
V gene: TRBV4-2
J gene: TRBJ2-5
CDR3 protein: CASSQVSLAGGETQYF
CDR3 DNA: TGTGCCAGCAGCCAAGTCTCCCTAGCGGGAGGAGAGACCCAGTACTTC

D gene: -
clone size: -
V gene: TRBV18
J gene: TRBJ1-3
CDR3 protein: CASSPSTESSGNTIYF
CDR3 DNA: TGTGCCAGCTCCCCTTCGACAGAGAGCTCTGGAAACACCATATATTTT

D gene: -
clone size: -
V gene: TRBV6-5
J gene: TRBJ1-2
CDR3 protein: CASSYYNGGYTF
CDR3 DNA: TGTGCCAGCAGTTACTACAATGGTGGCTACACCTTC

D gene: TRBD2
clone size: -
V gene: TRBV2
J gene: TRBJ2-5
CDR3 protein: CASSSTSMETQYF
CDR3 DNA: TGTGCCAGCAGTTCGACTAGCATGGAGACCCAGTACTTC

D gene: -
clone size: -
V gene: TRBV5-8
J gene: TRBJ1-5
CDR3 protein: CASSRLYNQPQHF
CDR3 DNA: TGTGCCAGCAGCCGTCTTTACAATCAGCCCCAGCATTTT

D gene: -
clone size: -
V gene: TRBV3-1/TRBV3-2
J gene: TRBJ2-1
CDR3 protein: CASSQVQGGVEQFF
CDR3 DNA: TGTGCCAGCAGCCAAGTACAAGGGGGGGTTGAGCAGTTCTTC

D gene: TRBD2
clone size: few
V gene: TRBV7-2
J gene: TRBJ2-7
CDR3 protein: CASSPRLIAGGNPTYEQYF
CDR3 DNA: TGTGCCAGCAGCCCCCGCCTGATAGCGGGAGGGAACCCTACCTACGAGCAGTACTTC

D gene: TRBD1
clone size: -
V gene: TRBV29-1
J gene: TRBJ2-1
CDR3 protein: CSVLNPGTVYNEQFF
CDR3 DNA: TGCAGCGTTTTGAACCCCGGGACAGTCTACAATGAGCAGTTCTTC

D gene: TRBD2
clone size: -
V gene: TRBV2
J gene: TRBJ2-2
CDR3 protein: CASRAGLAGGPITGELFF
CDR3 DNA: TGTGCCAGCAGGGCCGGACTAGCGGGGGGGCCTATCACCGGGGAGCTGTTTTTT

D gene: TRBD2
clone size: -
V gene: TRBV4-1
J gene: TRBJ2-3
CDR3 protein: CASSQGLAGVADTQYF
CDR3 DNA: TGCGCCAGCAGCCAAGGTCTAGCGGGAGTGGCAGATACGCAGTATTTT

D gene: -
clone size: -
V gene: TRBV10-3
J gene: TRBJ1-1
CDR3 protein: CAIRTQGNTEAFF
CDR3 DNA: TGTGCCATCAGGACACAGGGAAACACTGAAGCTTTCTTT

D gene: TRBD2
clone size: -
V gene: TRBV5-6
J gene: TRBJ2-7
CDR3 protein: CASSPFPAGGRYEQYF
CDR3 DNA: TGTGCCAGCAGCCCCTTCCCAGCGGGAGGGCGCTACGAGCAGTACTTC

D gene: TRBD1
clone size: -
V gene: TRBV27
J gene: TRBJ1-1
CDR3 protein: CASSFRTGGVKKDTEAFF
CDR3 DNA: TGTGCCAGCAGTTTCCGGACAGGGGGGGTTAAGAAGGACACTGAAGCTTTCTTT

D gene: -
clone size: -
V gene: TRBV7-2
J gene: TRBJ2-2
CDR3 protein: CASSKRVTYTGELFF
CDR3 DNA: TGTGCCAGCAGTAAGAGGGTTACCTACACCGGGGAGCTGTTTTTT

D gene: -
clone size: -
V gene: TRBV5-8
J gene: TRBJ2-7
CDR3 protein: CASSFGPYRVNEQYF
CDR3 DNA: TGTGCCAGCAGCTTCGGTCCCTACAGGGTCAACGAGCAGTACTTC

D gene: TRBD1
clone size: -
V gene: TRBV9
J gene: TRBJ1-3
CDR3 protein: CASSVISRQGPGNTIYF
CDR3 DNA: TGTGCCAGCAGCGTAATCAGCAGACAGGGTCCTGGAAACACCATATATTTT

D gene: -
clone size: -
V gene: TRBV5-6
J gene: TRBJ1-4
CDR3 protein: CATPPGGRSPEKLFF
CDR3 DNA: TGTGCCACCCCACCCGGCGGGCGCTCCCCCGAAAAACTGTTTTTT

D gene: -
clone size: once
V gene: TRBV7-9
J gene: TRBJ2-1
CDR3 protein: CASSLGQSLFSYNEQFF
CDR3 DNA: TGTGCCAGCAGCTTGGGGCAGTCCTTATTCTCCTACAATGAGCAGTTCTTC

D gene: -
clone size: -
V gene: TRBV12-5
J gene: TRBJ2-1
CDR3 protein: CASGFGFNFGTDNEQFF
CDR3 DNA: TGTGCTAGTGGCTTTGGGTTTAATTTTGGGACTGACAATGAGCAGTTCTTC

D gene: -
clone size: -
V gene: TRBV6-6
J gene: TRBJ1-1
CDR3 protein: CASSYSEGEAFF
CDR3 DNA: TGTGCCAGCAGTTACTCGGAGGGTGAAGCTTTCTTT

D gene: TRBD1
clone size: few
V gene: TRBV6-5
J gene: TRBJ1-2
CDR3 protein: CASRNPGQGQGYTF
CDR3 DNA: TGTGCCAGCAGAAACCCGGGACAGGGTCAAGGCTACACCTTC

D gene: -
clone size: -
V gene: TRBV6-1
J gene: TRBJ1-5
CDR3 protein: CASSEAYGQPQHF
CDR3 DNA: TGTGCCAGCAGTGAAGCCTACGGGCAGCCCCAGCATTTT

D gene: TRBD1
clone size: once
V gene: TRBV5-1
J gene: TRBJ2-1
CDR3 protein: CASSYFGTGDYNEQFF
CDR3 DNA: TGCGCCAGCAGCTATTTTGGGACAGGGGATTACAATGAGCAGTTCTTC

D gene: TRBD1
clone size: -
V gene: TRBV3-1/TRBV3-2
J gene: TRBJ1-4
CDR3 protein: CASSPETRQGQLFF
CDR3 DNA: TGTGCCAGCAGCCCCGAAACCCGACAGGGCCAACTGTTTTTT

D gene: TRBD1
clone size: once
V gene: TRBV4-1
J gene: TRBJ2-7
CDR3 protein: CASSQGPGQGSYEQYF
CDR3 DNA: TGCGCCAGCAGCCAAGGACCGGGACAGGGCTCCTACGAGCAGTACTTC

D gene: -
clone size: -
V gene: TRBV10-3
J gene: TRBJ2-5
CDR3 protein: CAISESGRIQETQYF
CDR3 DNA: TGTGCCATCAGTGAGTCGGGCAGGATCCAAGAGACCCAGTACTTC

D gene: TRBD2
clone size: -
V gene: TRBV30
J gene: TRBJ2-3
CDR3 protein: CAWSDSPGGYRTDTQYF
CDR3 DNA: TGTGCCTGGAGTGATTCCCCGGGGGGATACCGCACAGATACGCAGTATTTT

D gene: TRBD1
clone size: few
V gene: TRBV18
J gene: TRBJ2-3
CDR3 protein: CASSPSGGGTQYF
CDR3 DNA: TGTGCCAGCTCACCCTCAGGGGGTGGAACGCAGTATTTT

D gene: TRBD2
clone size: -
V gene: TRBV18
J gene: TRBJ2-7
CDR3 protein: CASSPPLASGGGEQYF
CDR3 DNA: TGTGCCAGCTCACCACCGCTGGCTAGCGGGGGAGGTGAGCAGTACTTC

D gene: TRBD1
clone size: -
V gene: TRBV7-3
J gene: TRBJ2-1
CDR3 protein: CASSLLGPGQSYNEQFF
CDR3 DNA: TGTGCCAGCAGCTTACTCGGGCCGGGACAGAGCTACAATGAGCAGTTCTTC